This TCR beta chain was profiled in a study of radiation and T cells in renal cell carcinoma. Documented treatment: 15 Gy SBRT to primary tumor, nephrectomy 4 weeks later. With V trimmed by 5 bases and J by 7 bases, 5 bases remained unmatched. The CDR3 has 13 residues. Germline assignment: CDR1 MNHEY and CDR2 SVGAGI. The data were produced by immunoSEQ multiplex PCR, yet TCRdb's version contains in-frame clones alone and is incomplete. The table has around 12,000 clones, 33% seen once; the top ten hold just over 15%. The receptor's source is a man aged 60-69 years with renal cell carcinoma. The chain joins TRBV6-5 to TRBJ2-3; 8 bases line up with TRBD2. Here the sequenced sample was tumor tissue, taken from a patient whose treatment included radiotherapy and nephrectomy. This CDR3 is CASSDSGVNTQYF. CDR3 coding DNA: TGTGCCAGCAGTGATAGCGGGGTTAATACGCAGTATTTT.